This T cell receptor (beta chain) was retrieved from a study of blood T cells in healthy people across ages. It was with a sample-barcoded 5' primer and a J-beta primer mix that a second PCR of roughly 7 to 12 cycles was run. One entry per CDR3 protein, called by TCRdb with MiXCR from the 5' RACE reads. The sample includes over 750,000 distinct CDR3 sequences, around a quarter of them seen just once. The donors, aged 6 to 90, were healthy Caucasians from Russia. Another study also made use of these data, one on T cells of mothers and their children. This second study notes: For each mother, over 8 million TCR beta CDR3 reads were obtained, and for each child, roughly 2.8 million.

The source material was blood. The origin of this receptor is a boy aged 5-17 years in good health.

CDR3 protein: CASKAGPGYTF. In nucleotides, the CDR3 is TGTGCCAGCAAGGCAGGGCCCGGCTACACCTTC. This rearrangement joins TRBV6-6 to TRBJ1-2, with a weak D call TRBD1 (5 bases). Trimming removed 7 bases from V and 8 bases from J, with 11 bases in between. CDR3 size: 11 residues. The germline V gene has CDR1 MNHNY and CDR2 SVGAGI (reference sequence).